This is a list of T cell receptor beta chains from one sample in a study of blood T cell repertoires in COVID-19. Sequenced by immunoSEQ multiplex PCR; TCRdb stores in-frame clones only, minus some. There are around 150,000 clones in the sample; 86% occur only once, and roughly 8.2% lies in the top ten. The sample was peripheral blood. All receptors derive from a man between 60 and 75 years old with acute or convalescent COVID-19. Both conserved end residues are part of each CDR3. Fields, in order: J gene, V gene, clone size, D gene, CDR3 DNA, CDR3 protein. A D gene is named only where the DNA matches it firmly. Clone size is given for some rows only: seen once, a few or many times, or a class if the clone is expanded.

>TRBJ2-7|TRBV27|-|TRBD1
TGTGCCAGCAGAAGATGGGACAGCTCCTACGAGCAGTACTTC
CASRRWDSSYEQYF
>TRBJ1-6|TRBV18|few|-
TGTGCCAGCTCATCCCTGGGGGGGACCCGTTCACCCCTCCACTTT
CASSSLGGTRSPLHF
>TRBJ1-5|TRBV7-8|-|TRBD1
TGTGCCAGCAGCTTCGGGCAGGGGGCTTATAGCAATCAGCCCCAGCATTTT
CASSFGQGAYSNQPQHF
>TRBJ2-7|TRBV27|-|TRBD1
TGTGCCAGCAGTTTAGGGGCAGGGACAGGGGGCAACTACGAGCAGTACTTC
CASSLGAGTGGNYEQYF
>TRBJ1-3|TRBV9|-|-
TGTGCCAGCAGCGTAGGCTACGACTCTGGAAACACCATATATTTT
CASSVGYDSGNTIYF
>TRBJ1-1|TRBV5-5|-|-
TGTGCCAGCAGCTTAAGGAGTGGCACTGAAGCTTTCTTT
CASSLRSGTEAFF
>TRBJ2-4|TRBV13|-|TRBD2
TGTGCCAGCAGCTACCTCGGACTAGCCTTGGCCAAAAACATTCAGTACTTC
CASSYLGLALAKNIQYF
>TRBJ1-2|TRBV12-5|-|TRBD1
TGTGCTAGTGGTTCTGGGACAGAATTTAACTATGGCTACACCTTC
CASGSGTEFNYGYTF
>TRBJ1-6|TRBV28|-|TRBD1
TGTGCCAGCAGCCCCGGGACAGGGCGGTCACCCCTCCACTTT
CASSPGTGRSPLHF
>TRBJ2-1|TRBV20-1|-|TRBD2
TGCAGTGCTAGTACTAGCGGGAGCAATGAGCAGTTCTTC
CSASTSGSNEQFF
>TRBJ1-5|TRBV27|-|-
TGTGCCAGCAGTTTATCAGGGTTCGAGGGTCAGCCCCAGCATTTT
CASSLSGFEGQPQHF
>TRBJ1-5|TRBV20-1|once|TRBD1
TGCAGTGCTAGTCCCGGGACAGGGGGCATGCAGCCCCAGCATTTT
CSASPGTGGMQPQHF
>TRBJ2-2|TRBV5-1|-|-
TGCGCCAGCAGCCGCAGAGCGGAGGCGAACACCGGGGAGCTGTTTTTT
CASSRRAEANTGELFF
>TRBJ1-3|TRBV18|-|-
TGTGCCAGCTCACCCTACACAGGGATTGGAAACACCATATATTTT
CASSPYTGIGNTIYF
>TRBJ2-3|TRBV6-5|-|-
TGTGCCAGCAGTTACTCTGACTCCACAGATACGCAGTATTTT
CASSYSDSTDTQYF
>TRBJ2-5|TRBV18|-|TRBD1
TGTGCCAGCTCACCGACAGGGGAAAGAGAGACCCAGTACTTC
CASSPTGERETQYF
>TRBJ1-2|TRBV30|-|TRBD1
TGTGCCTGGAGTAGGGGAGAGGGGGCGGGTGGCTACACCTTC
CAWSRGEGAGGYTF
>TRBJ2-5|TRBV5-1|-|TRBD2
TGCGCCAGCAGCTCGGGGGGAGAGACCCAGTACTTC
CASSSGGETQYF
>TRBJ2-7|TRBV3-1/TRBV3-2|-|TRBD1
TGTGCCAGCAGCCAAGGGGACAGGGTGGGCACCTACGAGCAGTACTTC
CASSQGDRVGTYEQYF
>TRBJ2-5|TRBV7-9|-|TRBD1
TGTGCCAGCAGCTCGGGTGGGACAGGGTTACAAGAGACCCAGTACTTC
CASSSGGTGLQETQYF
>TRBJ2-3|TRBV5-6|once|-
TGTGCCAGCAGCCTCAGCGCTAGCACAGATACGCAGTATTTT
CASSLSASTDTQYF
>TRBJ1-2|TRBV4-1|-|TRBD1
TGCGCCAGCAGCCAAGACGGGACAGGGACACGCTATGGCTACACCTTC
CASSQDGTGTRYGYTF
>TRBJ1-1|TRBV29-1|-|-
TGCAGCGTTGAGGGCGGGGGTACGAACACTGAAGCTTTCTTT
CSVEGGGTNTEAFF
>TRBJ2-5|TRBV2|-|TRBD2
TGTGCCAGCAGAACGGGACTAGCGGGAGAAGAGACCCAGTACTTC
CASRTGLAGEETQYF
>TRBJ2-7|TRBV27|once|-
TGTGCCAGCAAGGGTTATAGGGGGGGGGCCTACGAGCAGTACTTC
CASKGYRGGAYEQYF
>TRBJ1-6|TRBV19|-|-
TGTGCCACCTCTTCGCGTCACGGGACTCGATCACCCCTCCACTTT
CATSSRHGTRSPLHF
>TRBJ2-1|TRBV2|-|-
TGTGCCAGCAGTCTGACAGCGTTCTCCTACAATGAGCAGTTCTTC
CASSLTAFSYNEQFF
>TRBJ1-4|TRBV7-8|once|-
TGTGCCAGCAGCTCCGGACAGAACGGGGGGGAAAAACTGTTTTTT
CASSSGQNGGEKLFF
>TRBJ2-3|TRBV30|-|TRBD1
TGTGCCTGGAGTGTTGACAGGGAAACAGATACGCAGTATTTT
CAWSVDRETDTQYF
>TRBJ2-7|TRBV19|-|-
TGTGCCAGTACCCGAGACGCGTCGGGCTACGAGCAGTACTTC
CASTRDASGYEQYF
>TRBJ2-1|TRBV3-1/TRBV3-2|once|TRBD2
TGTGCCACCTCACCCCCCGTGACTAGCGGGTTCAATGAGCAGTTCTTC
CATSPPVTSGFNEQFF
>TRBJ2-5|TRBV29-1|-|-
TGCAGCGTTGAAAGGGGCAGTGAGACCCAGTACTTC
CSVERGSETQYF
>TRBJ2-7|TRBV5-1|-|TRBD2
TGCGCCAGCACGGGGGAGGGGTACGAGCAGTACTTC
CASTGEGYEQYF
>TRBJ1-2|TRBV5-1|-|-
TGCGCCAGCAGCTTGGATGGGGCTGGCTACACCTTC
CASSLDGAGYTF
>TRBJ2-2|TRBV18|-|-
TGTGCCAGCTCACCAAGTCGCAAGCCCCGAGGTGGCGGGGAGCTGTTTTTT
CASSPSRKPRGGGELFF
>TRBJ2-1|TRBV5-1|once|TRBD2
TGCGCCAGCAGCGTATTAGCGGGAGGTTACAATGAGCAGTTCTTC
CASSVLAGGYNEQFF
>TRBJ2-1|TRBV30|few|TRBD2
TGTGCCTCGCAGTTTGTTCTAGCGGGAGCCCCCTACAATGAGCAGTTCTTC
CASQFVLAGAPYNEQFF
>TRBJ2-2|TRBV3-1/TRBV3-2|-|-
TGTGCCAGCAGCCAAGATCCCCGCGGCCTGAACACCGGGGAGCTGTTTTTT
CASSQDPRGLNTGELFF
>TRBJ2-3|TRBV7-9|-|TRBD1
TGTGCCAGCAGCTCAAGAGTCGGGACAGGTGGCACAGATACGCAGTATTTT
CASSSRVGTGGTDTQYF
>TRBJ1-2|TRBV2|-|TRBD1
TGTGCCAGCAGTTCCTACGACAGGGGGGAGGGCTACACCTTC
CASSSYDRGEGYTF
>TRBJ1-2|TRBV5-1|-|-
TGCGCCAGCAGCTTGACGGGGGGTATGGACTATGGCTACACCTTC
CASSLTGGMDYGYTF
>TRBJ1-5|TRBV28|-|-
TGTGCCAGCAGTTTACAGGGAAAACGCAATCAGCCCCAGCATTTT
CASSLQGKRNQPQHF
>TRBJ2-2|TRBV29-1|-|-
TGCAGCGTTGGGAGCGGGGAGCTGTTTTTT
CSVGSGELFF
>TRBJ1-1|TRBV27|-|TRBD1
TGTGCCAGCAGTCAACCGGACAGGGTTACCACTGAAGCTTTCTTT
CASSQPDRVTTEAFF
>TRBJ1-1|TRBV10-2|once|TRBD1
TGCGCCAGCAGGCGCTGGGACAGTTACACTGAAGCTTTCTTT
CASRRWDSYTEAFF
>TRBJ2-1|TRBV4-1|-|-
TGCGCCAGCAGCCAAGATGCGGTGATCAATGAGCAGTTCTTC
CASSQDAVINEQFF
>TRBJ1-2|TRBV30|-|-
TGTGCCTGGAGCAAAGCGGGGATTAACTATGGCTACACCTTC
CAWSKAGINYGYTF